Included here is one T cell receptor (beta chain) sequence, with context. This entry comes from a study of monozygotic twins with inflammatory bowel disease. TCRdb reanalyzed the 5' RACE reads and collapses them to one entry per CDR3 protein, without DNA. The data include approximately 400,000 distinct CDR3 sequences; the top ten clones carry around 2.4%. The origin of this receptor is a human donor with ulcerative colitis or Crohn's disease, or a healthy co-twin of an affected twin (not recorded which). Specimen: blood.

CDR3: CASASFPGASYGYTF. The rearrangement uses TRBV5-1 and TRBJ1-2; TCRdb picks TRBD1, but there is no DNA to check that call. Germline CDR1 reads SGHRS; CDR2 reads YFSETQ. The CDR3 has 15 amino acids.